The 13 T cell receptor beta chains reported below all come from one sample, sequenced in a study of T cells expressing NK-cell markers. TCRdb re-called the 5' RACE reads and shows each CDR3 protein once, DNA omitted. The sample table includes approximately 460,000 distinct CDR3 sequences. What was sequenced was blood T cells: a sorted CD56 or NKG2C T cell subset, CD4+ or CD8+ T cells, or bulk PBMC T cells (not recorded which). The receptors originated from a woman aged 18 to 75 in good health.

The chain employs TRBV7-2 and TRBJ1-6; the D gene TCRdb calls, TRBD1, cannot be checked with no DNA. The germline gives CDR1 SGHTA, CDR2 FQGNSA. This CDR3 is 16 amino acids long. The CDR3 reads CASSYSPGGGNSPLHF. The variable domain in full, completed from reference TRBV7-2 and TRBJ1-6, reads GAGVSQSPSNKVTEKGKDVELRCDPISGHTALYWYRQSLGQGLEFLIYFQGNSAPDKSGLPSDRFSAERTGGSVSTLTIQRTQQEDSAVYLCASSYSPGGGNSPLHFGNGTRLTVT.

The chain combines TRBV20-1 with TRBJ2-3. The length of the CDR3 is 11 residues. Per germline, CDR1 DFQATT and CDR2 SNEGSKA (reference sequence). The CDR3: CSARETDTQYF.

The rearrangement joins TRBV7-2 to TRBJ2-5. The V gene's germline CDR1 is SGHTA and CDR2 FQGNSA. This CDR3 has 12 amino acids. The CDR3 reads CASSLIFQTQYF.

This CDR3 is CSASSGSADTQYF. The V call is TRBV20-1, the J call TRBJ2-3; the D gene TCRdb calls, TRBD2, cannot be checked with no DNA. Germline-derived CDR1 and CDR2 are DFQATT and SNEGSKA (reference sequence). This CDR3 has 13 amino acids.

The V gene is TRBV29-1, the J gene TRBJ2-5; absent DNA, TCRdb's TRBD1 call cannot be checked. The CDR3 spans 13 residues. Germline assignment: CDR1 SQVTM and CDR2 ANQGSEA. This CDR3 reads CSVGQGGQETQYF.

The V call is TRBV9, the J call TRBJ2-2. Looked up from germline, CDR1 is SGDLS and CDR2 is YYNGEE. The CDR3 runs 15 residues. The CDR3 here is CASSVGERDTGELFF.

The rearrangement joins TRBV5-6 to TRBJ2-6; the TCRdb D gene call, TRBD1, has no DNA to confirm it. Looked up from germline, CDR1 is SGHDT and CDR2 is YYEEEE. The CDR3 has 19 residues. The CDR3 here is CASSRGSDSLYSGANVLTF.

The chain carries TRBV27 and TRBJ2-7. The CDR3 runs to 15 residues. CDR1 MNHEY and CDR2 SMNVEV come from the germline V gene (reference sequence). The CDR3 sequence: CASSLSDGTSYEQYF.

The V gene is TRBV7-2, the J gene TRBJ2-1; the D gene TCRdb calls, TRBD1, cannot be checked with no DNA. The V gene's germline CDR1 is SGHTA and CDR2 FQGNSA. The CDR3 is 15 amino acids. CDR3 region: CASSVITGIYNEQFF.

The chain uses TRBV7-9 and TRBJ1-6. The germline V gene has CDR1 SEHNR and CDR2 FQNEAQ (reference sequence). CDR3 size: 13 residues. CDR3 protein: CASSGGGYSPLHF. The variable domain in full, completed from reference TRBV7-9 and TRBJ1-6, reads DTGVSQNPRHKITKRGQNVTFRCDPISEHNRLYWYRQTLGQGPEFLTYFQNEAQLEKSRLLSDRFSAERPKGSFSTLEIQRTEQGDSAMYLCASSGGGYSPLHFGNGTRLTVT.

The chain joins TRBV3-1 to TRBJ2-4; as DNA is missing, the TRBD2 call by TCRdb cannot be tested. The CDR3 extends over 17 amino acids. In germline, CDR1 is LGHDT, CDR2 YNNKEL (reference sequence). The CDR3 reads CASSQEVLAGAKNIQYF.

This chain joins TRBV3-1 and TRBJ2-2. From germline, CDR1 is LGHDT and CDR2 YNNKEL (reference sequence). The CDR3 contains 15 residues. The CDR3 spells CASSQGQTNTGELFF.

The J gene is TRBJ2-2, the V gene TRBV7-9; TCRdb reports TRBD2, a call that lacks DNA to check it against. Germline V gene sequence: CDR1 SEHNR, CDR2 FQNEAQ (reference sequence). The CDR3 is 14 amino acids. The CDR3 sequence is CASSGRVYTGELFF.